Following are 17 T cell receptor beta chains from one sample sequenced in a study of beta chain features in type 1 diabetes. Expressed TCRB transcripts were sequenced, since all the RNA that had been isolated was reverse transcribed. TCRdb's copy holds only in-frame clones and misses some; the assay was immunoSEQ multiplex PCR. The sample records about 150,000 clones, 8.5% to 14% being singletons. Specimen: central memory CD4+ T cells from blood. These receptors all stem from a man aged 18 to 29 in good health.

This clone was counted only a few times. The chain is built from TRBV28 and TRBJ2-1; 9 bases are shared with TRBD1. The ends lost 10 bases at V and 0 bases at J; junction bases unmatched: 25. The length of the CDR3 is 21 residues. Germline CDR1 and CDR2: MDHEN and SYDVKM. The CDR3 spells CATYHILHRDRVGSSYNEQFF. DNA for the CDR3: TGTGCCACTTATCACATATTACACCGGGACAGGGTTGGAAGCTCCTACAATGAGCAGTTCTTC.

This clone came up a few times. This sequence joins TRBV28 and TRBJ1-1; D is undetermined. The CDR3 has 12 amino acids. Per the germline V gene, CDR1 is MDHEN and CDR2 is SYDVKM. Trimming shortened V by 2 bases and J by 4 bases, and 5 bases separated the two germline ends. In nucleotides, the CDR3 is TGTGCCAGCAGTTTACACGGCACTGAAGCTTTCTTT. This codes for CASSLHGTEAFF.

This clone was observed a few times. The V and J genes are TRBV6-1 and TRBJ2-5; no firm D call. There are 12 residues in the CDR3. Looked up from germline, CDR1 is MNHNS and CDR2 is SASEGT. V lost 2 bases and J 5 bases, leaving 6 bases between the germline ends. In nucleotides, the CDR3 is TGTGCCAGCAGTGAACAGAAGGAGACCCAGTACTTC. Amino acids: CASSEQKETQYF.

This clone was found once. The CDR3 loop is CASSSGPNNSPLHF. DNA for the CDR3: TGTGCCAGCAGCTCAGGGCCTAATAATTCACCCCTCCACTTT. The J gene is TRBJ1-6, the V gene TRBV9; a possible D gene is TRBD1 (5 bases). The ends were cut back, 4 bases at V and 5 bases at J, with 10 bases in the middle. From germline, CDR1 is SGDLS and CDR2 YYNGEE. The CDR3 extends over 14 amino acids.

This chain connects TRBV6-1 to TRBJ1-2; D is ambiguous. The V and J ends lost 5 bases and 8 bases respectively, with 12 bases between them. Germline loops: CDR1 MNHNS, CDR2 SASEGT. This CDR3 is built from 12 residues. CDR3 loop: CASSFTAMGYTF. Here the CDR3 DNA reads TGTGCCAGCAGTTTTACAGCTATGGGCTACACCTTC.

The chain joins TRBV18 to TRBJ1-1; TRBD1 is a possible D gene (5 bases). Germline lookup yields CDR1 KGHSH and CDR2 LQKENI. This CDR3 is 16 amino acids long. V was clipped by 3 bases and J by 1 base, with 15 bases between them. CDR3 bases: TGTGCCAGCTCACCGGTAGAAAGGGGACGGAACACTGAAGCTTTCTTT. Translated: CASSPVERGRNTEAFF.

This chain connects TRBV13 to TRBJ2-7, with 7 nucleotides matching TRBD2. The CDR3 contains 16 residues. In germline, CDR1 is PRHDT, CDR2 FYEKMQ (reference sequence). V was pared by 3 bases and J by 3 bases, with 11 bases of the junction left unmatched. The CDR3 loop reads CASSFYRASGFYEQYF. The DNA of the CDR3 is TGTGCCAGCAGCTTTTATAGGGCTAGCGGTTTCTACGAGCAGTACTTC.

At least ten counts were recorded for this clone. Other DNA sequences in the sample encode the same CDR3. The chain is built from TRBV4-3 and TRBJ1-2; TRBD1 matches 10 bases. Germline values: CDR1 LGHNA, CDR2 YSLEER. This CDR3 spans 15 amino acids. V shed 0 bases and J 6 bases; nucleotides not matched to a gene: 4. CDR3 in DNA: TGCGCCAGCAGCCAAGAGGGACAGGGGCCGCATGGCTACACCTTC. Translation: CASSQEGQGPHGYTF.

In its sample, this clone was seen many times. V gene TRBV14 combines with J gene TRBJ2-1; perhaps TRBD1 as D (5 bases). The CDR3 length is 12 residues. Germline CDR1 is SGHDN and CDR2 is FVKESK. Deletions cut 1 base from V and 7 bases from J, with 5 bases between. The CDR3 DNA reads as TGTGCCAGCAGCCAAGGGACAAATGAGCAGTTCTTC. Protein sequence: CASSQGTNEQFF. The full variable domain, in which reference TRBV14 and TRBJ2-1 provide the parts outside the CDR3, is EAGVTQFPSHSVIEKGQTVTLRCDPISGHDNLYWYRRVMGKEIKFLLHFVKESKQDESGMPNNRFLAERTGGTYSTLKVQPAELEDSGVYFCASSQGTNEQFFGPGTRLTVL.

This clone was detected only a few times. The V call is TRBV6-5, the J call TRBJ2-1; D is unresolved. The CDR3 runs to 12 residues. Germline loops: CDR1 MNHEY, CDR2 SVGAGI. The germline V and J ends were trimmed by 5 bases and 5 bases, with 7 bases remaining between them. Written as DNA, the CDR3 is TGTGCCAGCAGTGAGGTCCACAATGAGCAGTTCTTC. Translation gives CASSEVHNEQFF.

The chain uses TRBV7-2 and TRBJ2-5; no definite D call. Germline V gene sequence: CDR1 SGHTA, CDR2 FQGNSA. V was trimmed by 7 bases and J by 5 bases, leaving 14 bases between them. There are 13 residues in the CDR3. The CDR3 DNA sequence: TGTGCCAGCACCGGGTCCCTAGGGGAGACCCAGTACTTC. Translated, it gives CASTGSLGETQYF.

This clone came up a few times. V and J are TRBV19 and TRBJ2-7; D might be TRBD1 or TRBD2, each matching 5 bases. Germline CDR1 is LNHDA and CDR2 is SQIVND (reference sequence). The CDR3 has 12 residues. V was clipped by 11 bases and J by 0 bases, with 11 bases between them. The CDR3 sequence: CASEGSSYEQYF. The CDR3 region has the DNA TGTGCCTCCGAGGGGTCCTCCTACGAGCAGTACTTC.

This clone was seen a handful of times. This chain links TRBV29-1 with TRBJ1-2; 7 positions match TRBD1. J lost 1 base, V lost 4 bases, and 3 bases had no gene match. The germline CDR1 and CDR2 sequences are SQVTM and ANQGSEA. CDR3 length equals 13 residues. The CDR3 nucleotides are TGCAGCGTTGGGCGGGACAGTAACTATGGCTACACCTTC. It codes for CSVGRDSNYGYTF.

The chain uses TRBV19 and TRBJ1-3, with a possible D match to TRBD1 (6 bases). V was pared by 5 bases and J by 7 bases, with 15 bases between. Germline-derived CDR1 and CDR2 are LNHDA and SQIVND (reference sequence). The CDR3 contains 14 residues. CDR3: CASSSQGSGNTIYF. CDR3 DNA sequence: TGTGCCAGTAGTTCCCAGGGGTCGGGGAACACCATATATTTT.

This clone was observed a few times. The chain joins TRBV2 to TRBJ1-1; D uncertain. V lost 6 bases to trimming and J lost 3 bases, with 14 bases between them. The CDR3 sequence is 14 residues long. Germline values: CDR1 SNHLY, CDR2 FYNNEI. In nucleotides, the CDR3 is TGTGCCAGCAGCCGAAAATCCCAGGACACTGAAGCTTTCTTT. Protein sequence: CASSRKSQDTEAFF.

V gene TRBV9 combines with J gene TRBJ2-3, with 9 bases fitting TRBD1. Per the germline V gene, CDR1 is SGDLS and CDR2 is YYNGEE. This CDR3 spans 14 amino acids. The J segment lost 4 bases and the V segment lost 0 bases, leaving 0 bases of the junction unmatched. The chain's CDR3 is CASSVGQGADTQYF. CDR3 DNA: TGTGCCAGCAGCGTAGGACAGGGGGCAGATACGCAGTATTTT.

V gene TRBV7-9 combines with J gene TRBJ2-3, with 9 bases lining up with TRBD2. With V trimmed by 5 bases and J by 2 bases, 5 bases remained unmatched. From germline, CDR1 is SEHNR and CDR2 FQNEAQ (reference sequence). The length of the CDR3 is 15 residues. CDR3 coding DNA: TGTGCCAGCAGCGTGAGCGGGGGGAACACAGATACGCAGTATTTT. As protein: CASSVSGGNTDTQYF.